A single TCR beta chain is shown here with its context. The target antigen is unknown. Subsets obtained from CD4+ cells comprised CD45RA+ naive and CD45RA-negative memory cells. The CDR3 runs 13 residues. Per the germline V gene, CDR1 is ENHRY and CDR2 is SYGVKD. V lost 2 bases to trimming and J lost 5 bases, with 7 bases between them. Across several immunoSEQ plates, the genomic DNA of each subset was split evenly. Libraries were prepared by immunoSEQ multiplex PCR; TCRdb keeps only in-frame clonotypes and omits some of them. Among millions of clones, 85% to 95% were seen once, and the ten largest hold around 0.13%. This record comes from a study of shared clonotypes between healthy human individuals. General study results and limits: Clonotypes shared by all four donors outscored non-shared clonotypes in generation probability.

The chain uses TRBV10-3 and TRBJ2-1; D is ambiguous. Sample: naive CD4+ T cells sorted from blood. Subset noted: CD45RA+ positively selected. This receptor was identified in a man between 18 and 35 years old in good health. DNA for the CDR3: TGTGCCATCAGTGAGGGCCCCAACAATGAGCAGTTCTTC. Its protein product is CAISEGPNNEQFF.